The source of this T cell receptor (beta chain) is a study of blood T cells in healthy people across ages. Study-level points and caveats: Long-lived donors exceeded aged donors in naive CD4+ cells and diversity.

The CDR3 is made up of 15 amino acids. Trimming removed 5 bases at V and 5 bases at J, with 15 bases between. Germline CDR1 is MNHEY and CDR2 is SVGEGT. Points on this clonotype: What it binds is unknown.

For the second PCR, which ran for about 7 to 12 cycles, a sample-barcoded 5' primer and a J-beta primer mix were used. TCRdb re-derived calls from the 5' RACE reads in MiXCR, one entry per CDR3 protein. The data show hundreds of thousands of distinct CDR3 sequences, approximately 40% seen once. The source of this sequence is an elderly man in good health. Sequenced input: blood. The rearrangement joins TRBV6-2 or TRBV6-3 to TRBJ2-2, with D hard to call. The CDR3 reads CASSRDPTRTGELFF. The CDR3 nucleotides are TGTGCCAGCAGTCGAGACCCGACAAGGACCGGGGAGCTGTTTTTT.